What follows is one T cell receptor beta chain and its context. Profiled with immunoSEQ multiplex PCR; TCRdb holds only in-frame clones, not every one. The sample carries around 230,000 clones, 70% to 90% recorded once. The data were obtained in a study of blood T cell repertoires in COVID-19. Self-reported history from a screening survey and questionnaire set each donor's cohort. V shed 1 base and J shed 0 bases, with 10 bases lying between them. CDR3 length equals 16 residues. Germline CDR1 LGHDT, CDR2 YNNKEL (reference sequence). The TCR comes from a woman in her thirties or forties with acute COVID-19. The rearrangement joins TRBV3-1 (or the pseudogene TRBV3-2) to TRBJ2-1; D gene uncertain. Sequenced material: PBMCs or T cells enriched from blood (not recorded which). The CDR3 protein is CASSQGAPPSYNEQFF. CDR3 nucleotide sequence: TGTGCCAGCAGCCAAGGGGCCCCACCCTCCTACAATGAGCAGTTCTTC.